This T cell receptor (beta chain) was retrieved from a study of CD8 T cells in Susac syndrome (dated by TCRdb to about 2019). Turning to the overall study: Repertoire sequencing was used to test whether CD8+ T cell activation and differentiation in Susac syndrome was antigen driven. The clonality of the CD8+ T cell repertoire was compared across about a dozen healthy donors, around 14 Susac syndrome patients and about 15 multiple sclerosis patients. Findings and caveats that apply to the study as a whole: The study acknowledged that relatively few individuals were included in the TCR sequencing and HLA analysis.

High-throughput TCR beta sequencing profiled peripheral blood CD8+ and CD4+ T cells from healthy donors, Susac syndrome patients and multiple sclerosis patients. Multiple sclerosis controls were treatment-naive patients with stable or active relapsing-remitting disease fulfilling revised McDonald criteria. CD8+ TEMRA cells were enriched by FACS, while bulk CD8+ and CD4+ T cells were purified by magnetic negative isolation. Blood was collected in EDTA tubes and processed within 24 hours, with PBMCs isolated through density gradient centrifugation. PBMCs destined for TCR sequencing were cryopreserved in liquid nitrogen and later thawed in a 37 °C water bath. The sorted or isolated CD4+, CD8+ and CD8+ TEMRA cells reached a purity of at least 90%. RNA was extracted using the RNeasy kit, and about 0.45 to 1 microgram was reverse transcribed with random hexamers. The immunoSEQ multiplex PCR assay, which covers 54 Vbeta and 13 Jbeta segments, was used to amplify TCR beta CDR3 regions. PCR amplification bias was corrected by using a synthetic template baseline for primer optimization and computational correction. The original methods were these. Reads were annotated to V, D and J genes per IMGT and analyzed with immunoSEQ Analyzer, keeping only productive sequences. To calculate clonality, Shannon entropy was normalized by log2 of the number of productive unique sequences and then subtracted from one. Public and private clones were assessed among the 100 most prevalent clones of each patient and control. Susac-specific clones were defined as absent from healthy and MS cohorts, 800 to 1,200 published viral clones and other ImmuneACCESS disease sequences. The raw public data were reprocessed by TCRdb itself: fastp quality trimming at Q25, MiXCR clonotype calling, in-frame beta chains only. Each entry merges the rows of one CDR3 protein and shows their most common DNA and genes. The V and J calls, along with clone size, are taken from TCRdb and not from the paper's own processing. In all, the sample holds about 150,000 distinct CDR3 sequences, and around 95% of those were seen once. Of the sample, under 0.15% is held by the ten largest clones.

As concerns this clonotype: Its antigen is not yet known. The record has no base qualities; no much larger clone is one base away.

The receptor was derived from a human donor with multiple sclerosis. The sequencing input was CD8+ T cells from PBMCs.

The nucleotide sequence reads TGTGCTAGTGGTTTGTGGGAAAATGACACTGAAGCTTTCTTT. Protein translation: CASGLWENDTEAFF. This chain joins TRBV12-5 to TRBJ1-1; no D gene is confidently identified. The CDR3 holds 14 amino acids from the cysteine to the phenylalanine. Only the CDR3 DNA is retained, 42 bases long and in frame from the first base. From a lookup of the germline V gene, CDR1 and CDR2 are LGHNT and FRNRAP. The V end loses 2 bases and the J end loses 3 bases, and a stretch of 10 bases separates them. With all but the CDR3 taken from the reference TRBV12-5 and TRBJ1-1 genes, the full variable domain is: DARVTQTPRHKVTEMGQEVTMRCQPILGHNTVFWYRQTMMQGLELLAYFRNRAPLDDSGMPKDRFSAEMPDATLATLKIQPSEPRDSAVYFCASGLWENDTEAFFGQGTRLTVV.